The present T cell receptor (beta chain) was sequenced within a study of T cell repertoires in cytomegalovirus infection. Study summary: The study used recently identified HLA-C-restricted and well-studied HLA-B-restricted CMV epitopes. Shared public TCR beta signatures pointed to both CMV infection and a matching HLA type. Study findings and constraints: CMV-specific TCR beta clonotypes restricted by HLA-C were the ones dominating the ex vivo response. Cumulative frequency of public TCR beta families picked out carriers of CMV plus the relevant HLA.

In germline, CDR1 is SGHVS, CDR2 FNYEAQ. The CDR3 length is 16 residues. V gave up 5 bases and J gave up 4 bases; unmatched junction bases: 4. One entry per CDR3 protein, called by TCRdb with MiXCR from the reads. Among about 830,000 distinct CDR3 sequences listed, 32% were seen once. The table lists this clonotype with many counts. Its antigen is undetermined. Source: cultured CD8+ T cells from PBMCs, taken from culture after CMV antigen stimulation. The J gene is TRBJ2-1, the V gene TRBV7-6; 14 bases are a match to TRBD2. The clonotype comes from a human donor in good health (CMV status not recorded). Some clones in this sample may be carry-over from other donors' samples. CDR3 bases: TGTGCCAGCAGCCCCCGGACTAGCGGGGGGTACAATGAGCAGTTCTTC. It specifies CASSPRTSGGYNEQFF.